The 3 T cell receptor beta chains given below trace back to one sample, sequenced in a study of T cell changes during pregnancy in multiple sclerosis. Using immunoSEQ multiplex PCR, the repertoire was profiled, and TCRdb retains in-frame clones only, with some absent. The profile shows fewer than 45,000 clones, 88% of them singletons. Sequencing used CD8+ T cells from peripheral blood mononuclear cells, obtained in the third trimester of pregnancy. All receptors derive from a female donor with multiple sclerosis, enrolled in a pregnancy study.

The chain carries TRBV13 and TRBJ1-2; perhaps TRBD1 as D (6 bases). The CDR3 loop spans 14 amino acids. Germline values: CDR1 PRHDT, CDR2 FYEKMQ (reference sequence). The V end was cut by 4 bases, the J end by 6 bases, with 15 bases between. The CDR3 spells CASSWGPGAHGYTF. The CDR3 DNA is TGTGCCAGCAGCTGGGGGCCCGGCGCTCATGGCTACACCTTC.

CDR3 residues: CASRTGYSGNTIYF. CDR3 nucleotides: TGTGCCAGCAGAACCGGGTACTCTGGAAACACCATATATTTT. The V gene is TRBV6-6, the J gene TRBJ1-3; the D is unclear. The length of the CDR3 is 14 residues. Trimming cost V 6 bases and J 0 bases, with 9 bases left between them. Germline V lookup: CDR1 MNHNY, CDR2 SVGAGI (reference sequence).

The V and J genes are TRBV5-4 and TRBJ1-4; D not resolved. The germline V gene has CDR1 SGHNT and CDR2 YYREEE (reference sequence). Trimming cost V 2 bases and J 8 bases, with 10 bases left between them. This CDR3 spans 13 amino acids. As DNA, the CDR3 is TGTGCCAGCAGCTTAACAGTAGGCGAAAAACTGTTTTTT. It translates to CASSLTVGEKLFF.